One and the same sample provided the 30 T cell receptor beta chains below, sequenced in a study of molecular identifiers for immune sequencing clone quantification. TCRdb used MiXCR to reprocess the PCR reads, holding one entry per CDR3 protein. The sample lists approximately 630,000 distinct CDR3 sequences, 25% occurring once. Sequenced input: naive CD8+ T cells from blood, with Jurkat cell RNA spiked in. Subset here: FACS-sorted CD8+CD4-CCR7+CD45RA+ naive T cells. The receptors were sampled from a human donor in good health. Some libraries in this study had Jurkat cell RNA spiked in.

The sample holds many counts of this clonotype. This chain uses TRBV5-4 with TRBJ2-7; 13 bases map to TRBD2. V gave up 4 bases and J gave up 5 bases; unmatched junction bases: 3. The germline V gene has CDR1 SGHNT and CDR2 YYREEE (reference sequence). The CDR3 is made up of 14 amino acids. As DNA, the CDR3 is TGTGCCAGCAGCACCGGACTAGCGGGGGACGAGCAGTACTTC. This encodes CASSTGLAGDEQYF.

V gene TRBV10-2 combines with J gene TRBJ1-1; D is unresolved. The ends were cut back, 4 bases at V and 2 bases at J, with 17 bases in the middle. The CDR3 is 16 amino acids. Per germline, CDR1 WSHSY and CDR2 SAAADI. For the CDR3, the DNA is TGCGCCAGCAGTGTTTGGGGTGAAGGGCTAAACACTGAAGCTTTCTTT. Protein: CASSVWGEGLNTEAFF.

This clonotype has a count of ten or more. The rearrangement uses TRBV29-1 and TRBJ2-7; no definite D call. From germline, CDR1 is SQVTM and CDR2 ANQGSEA. Between the trimmed V and J ends, which lost 0 bases and 2 bases, there was a span of 8 bases. This CDR3 region has 13 residues. This CDR3 is CSVEDPVTYEQYF. The CDR3 region has the DNA TGCAGCGTTGAAGACCCCGTGACCTACGAGCAGTACTTC.

The gene calls are TRBV11-2 and TRBJ2-1, with TRBD2 matching 8 bases. CDR1 is SGHAT, CDR2 FQNNGV, per germline. This CDR3 contains 17 residues. The V and J ends lost 1 base and 8 bases, in that order; junction bases with no gene match: 13. CDR3 in DNA: TGTGCCAGCAGCTTAGTCCCCCCTGAGCGGGAGAGAGATGAGCAGTTCTTC. Its translation is CASSLVPPERERDEQFF.

In this sample, this clonotype turned up a few times. V usage is TRBV10-2 and J usage is TRBJ1-3; D unresolved. Trimming took 7 bases from V and 0 from J, leaving 10 bases between them. The CDR3 extends over 14 amino acids. Germline CDR1 reads WSHSY; CDR2 reads SAAADI. DNA for the CDR3: TGCGCCAGCACCCTCGGAGACTCTGGAAACACCATATATTTT. It is translated as CASTLGDSGNTIYF.

This chain joins TRBV9 and TRBJ1-1; 12 bases map to TRBD1. CDR1 is SGDLS and CDR2 is YYNGEE in the germline V gene. Germline trimming cut 3 bases from V and 3 bases from J; bases unmatched to any gene: 12. The CDR3 covers 18 residues. The CDR3 region is CASSANPGQGAPDTEAFF. The CDR3 region has the DNA TGTGCCAGCAGCGCGAACCCGGGACAGGGGGCTCCTGACACTGAAGCTTTCTTT.

As concerns this clonotype: A much larger clone lies a single base off, so this may be a read error. V usage is TRBV6-5 and J usage is TRBJ2-2; 9 nucleotides line up with TRBD1. The CDR3 contains 15 residues. CDR1 is MNHEY, CDR2 SVGAGI, per germline. The CDR3 DNA reads as TGTGTCAGCAAACCCGGGACAGGGAGCACCGGGGAGCTGTTTTTT. It encodes CVSKPGTGSTGELFF.

Regarding this clonotype: Relative to the germline gene, one junction end is altered; a read error may explain this. The genes are TRBV20-1 and TRBJ2-7; 8 bases are shared with TRBD1. The CDR3 runs 15 residues. Germline V CDR1 and CDR2: DFQATT, SNEGSKA (reference sequence). The CDR3 region is CRASRYRGLSYAQYF. Here the CDR3 DNA reads TGCCGTGCTAGTCGTTACAGGGGGTTATCCTACGCGCAGTACTTC.

In this sample, this clonotype turned up many times. The chain has TRBV28 and TRBJ1-5; no reliable D call. The CDR3 has 16 amino acids. Germline-derived CDR1 and CDR2 are MDHEN and SYDVKM. The V and J ends lost 5 bases and 1 base respectively, with 15 bases between them. As DNA, the CDR3 is TGTGCCAGCAGTCTCGGACCGCCTCTAAGCAATCAGCCCCAGCATTTT. Translating gives CASSLGPPLSNQPQHF.

This clonotype was seen many times. The chain recombines TRBV29-1 with TRBJ2-1, with 11 positions matching TRBD1. With 4 bases clipped from V and 10 bases from J, the junction kept 6 bases outside the gene matches. Germline V gene lookup returns CDR1 SQVTM and CDR2 ANQGSEA. This CDR3 has 13 amino acids. DNA for the CDR3: TGCAGCGTTGTACGGACAGGGGGCCCGGAGCAGTTCTTC. Protein: CSVVRTGGPEQFF.

The CDR3 spells CASSLESSARVDPDTQYF. The DNA of the CDR3 is TGTGCCAGCAGCTTAGAATCTAGCGCCCGTGTCGACCCAGATACGCAGTATTTT. V gene TRBV7-8 combines with J gene TRBJ2-3, with D possibly matching TRBD2 (6 bases). Deletions cut 1 base from V and 4 bases from J, with 21 bases between. Germline CDR1 SGHVS, CDR2 FQNEAQ. The CDR3 runs 18 residues.

This clonotype was found a few times. J is TRBJ2-5 and V is TRBV20-1; no definite D call. Germline assignment: CDR1 DFQATT and CDR2 SNEGSKA (reference sequence). The CDR3 runs 16 residues. Trimming shortened V by 1 base and J by 2 bases, and 17 bases separated the two germline ends. The CDR3 sequence is CSARVIPPTPQETQYF. The CDR3 region has the DNA TGCAGTGCTAGAGTGATCCCACCAACACCTCAAGAGACCCAGTACTTC.

As regards this clonotype: Possible read error: a much larger clone is one base away. V and J are TRBV7-9 and TRBJ2-5, with 9 bases fitting TRBD2. CDR1 is SEHNR and CDR2 is FQNEAQ in the germline V gene (reference sequence). Trimming at V came to 5 bases and at J to 1 base, leaving 5 bases not matched to a gene. The CDR3 has 15 residues. The CDR3 loop is CASSMLAGIQETQYF. The CDR3 DNA reads TGTGCCAGCAGCATGCTAGCGGGGATCCAAGAGACCCAGTACTTC.

Of note for this clonotype: This may be a read error: a much more frequent sequence differs by one nucleotide. The rearrangement links TRBV29-1 to TRBJ2-7; a possible D gene is TRBD2 (6 bases). The CDR3 contains 16 residues. Per the germline V gene, CDR1 is SQVTM and CDR2 is ANQGSEA. This chain's CDR3 is CSVEDGGNSRPYGQYF. In DNA form, the CDR3 reads TGCAGCGTTGAAGATGGGGGGAACAGCCGACCCTACGGGCAGTACTTC.

On this clonotype itself: Possible read error: a much larger clone is one base away. This chain uses TRBV29-1 with TRBJ2-5; D not resolved. The CDR3 is 14 residues long. Germline-derived CDR1 and CDR2 are SQVTM and ANQGSEA. CDR3 sequence reads: CSVLPGFLEEPQYF. The CDR3 nucleotides are TGCAGCGTCCTGCCCGGGTTCCTAGAAGAGCCCCAGTACTTC.

This clonotype was detected only once. It may be a read error: a sequence one base away is much more abundant. The chain combines TRBV28 with TRBJ2-3; D is undetermined. Germline V CDR1 and CDR2: MDHEN, SYDVKM. The length of the CDR3 is 13 residues. Trimming removed 7 bases at V and 4 bases at J, with 12 bases between. The CDR3, as DNA: TGTGCCAGCACCGGAAGGTTCGCAGATACGCAGTATTTT. This encodes CASTGRFADTQYF.

The table lists this clonotype with a few counts. V usage is TRBV6-2 or TRBV6-3 and J usage is TRBJ1-1, with 9 nucleotides matching TRBD1. J was trimmed by 0 bases and V by 6 bases; bases with no gene match: 11. This CDR3 is 17 amino acids long. Germline V gene sequence: CDR1 MNHEY, CDR2 SVGEGT. This chain's CDR3 is CASRGQGLGRVNTEAFF. CDR3 bases: TGTGCCAGCAGGGGACAGGGTCTCGGTCGGGTGAACACTGAAGCTTTCTTT.

This clonotype was picked up many times. This rearrangement joins TRBV5-4 to TRBJ1-1; possibly TRBD1 for D (6 bases). The germline gives CDR1 SGHNT, CDR2 YYREEE (reference sequence). CDR3 length: 15 amino acids. Trimming pared 6 bases from V and 4 bases from J, leaving 19 bases between. The CDR3 protein is CASIYTGAGRTEAFF. The DNA for the CDR3 is TGTGCCAGCATATACACGGGGGCAGGCCGCACTGAAGCTTTCTTT.

This rearrangement joins TRBV7-9 to TRBJ2-5; 9 bases align to TRBD1. Germline CDR1 SEHNR, CDR2 FQNEAQ (reference sequence). CDR3 length: 17 residues. V lost 4 bases and J lost 2; bases outside the gene matches: 11. CDR3 nucleotide sequence: TGTGCCAGCAGCTCACTCTCAGCCGGGACAGGGCAAGAGACCCAGTACTTC. This translates into CASSSLSAGTGQETQYF.

This clonotype was found many times. The chain couples TRBV7-9 to TRBJ2-1, with 11 bases that match TRBD2. The CDR3 sequence is 14 residues long. J lost 6 bases, V lost 7 bases, and 5 bases had no gene match. Germline CDR1 SEHNR, CDR2 FQNEAQ (reference sequence). CDR3 residues: CASIVAGGPNEQFF. For the CDR3, the DNA is TGTGCCAGCATTGTAGCGGGAGGGCCCAATGAGCAGTTCTTC.

This clonotype has a count of ten or more. The V and J genes are TRBV6-5 and TRBJ2-7; no reliable D call. Trimming stripped 1 base from V and 5 bases from J, with 12 bases between. Germline CDR1 reads MNHEY; CDR2 reads SVGAGI. The CDR3 is 14 amino acids. In DNA form, the CDR3 reads TGTGCCAGCAGTTACTATGACTCCGCGGACGAGCAGTACTTC. It encodes CASSYYDSADEQYF.

The CDR3 reads CASSAGDASYEQYF. The DNA for the CDR3 is TGTGCCAGCAGCGCCGGGGACGCATCCTACGAGCAGTACTTC. The chain carries TRBV9 and TRBJ2-7; perhaps D is TRBD1 or TRBD2 (5 bases each). This CDR3 has 14 amino acids. The germline V gene has CDR1 SGDLS and CDR2 YYNGEE. The V end was cut by 3 bases, the J end by 1 base, with 11 bases between.

This clonotype has a single count. A single base separates this from a much larger clone, so it may be a read error. The CDR3 DNA reads TGCAGCGTCGAAGATGGGACTAGCGGGCAGGGGGATGAGCAGTACTTC. This translates into CSVEDGTSGQGDEQYF. This chain links TRBV29-1 with TRBJ2-7, with 12 bases fitting TRBD2. Germline V gene data show CDR1 as SQVTM and CDR2 as ANQGSEA. The CDR3 has 16 residues.

Remarks on this clonotype: One end of the junction does not line up with germline, which may come from a read error. The V and J genes are TRBV4-1 and TRBJ1-1; D possibly corresponds to TRBD1 (6 bases). There are 11 residues in the CDR3. Germline CDR1 MGHRA, CDR2 YSYEKL. The CDR3 DNA reads as TGCGCCAGCCGCCAGGGGCGACTAGCTTTCTTT. As protein: CASRQGRLAFF.

This clonotype has at least ten counts. The J gene is TRBJ2-7, the V gene TRBV7-2; D unresolved. The CDR3 is 13 amino acids. Germline V lookup: CDR1 SGHTA, CDR2 FQGNSA. Trimming removed 0 bases from V and 6 bases from J, with 9 bases in between. The CDR3 region has the DNA TGTGCCAGCAGCTTAGCACTCCGGTCCGAGCAGTACTTC. Translated: CASSLALRSEQYF.

This clonotype was counted between two and nine times. The chain has TRBV11-2 and TRBJ1-4, with a possible D match to TRBD1 (5 bases). In germline, CDR1 is SGHAT, CDR2 FQNNGV. Trimming shortened V by 4 bases and J by 4 bases, and 16 bases separated the two germline ends. The CDR3 runs 16 residues. Here the CDR3 reads CASSSTRWDFNEKLFF. As DNA, the CDR3 is TGTGCCAGCAGCTCGACTAGATGGGACTTTAATGAAAAACTGTTTTTT.

The chain carries TRBV12-3 or TRBV12-4 and TRBJ1-2, with D perhaps TRBD1 (6 bases). This CDR3 has 13 residues. V was trimmed by 4 bases and J by 7 bases, leaving 13 bases between them. The CDR3 bases are TGTGCCAGCAGTTCGACTCAGGGGCCTGGCTACACCTTC. Its translation: CASSSTQGPGYTF.

This clonotype has more than one count but fewer than ten. The chain uses TRBV29-1 and TRBJ2-1; TRBD1 aligns across 8 bases. The CDR3 loop spans 13 amino acids. Losses at the gene ends were 3 bases for V and 5 bases for J; bases not matched to a gene: 3. CDR1 SQVTM and CDR2 ANQGSEA come from the germline V gene. The CDR3 nucleotides read TGCAGCGTTGACAGGGGGCCGGACAATGAGCAGTTCTTC. Translation: CSVDRGPDNEQFF.

This clonotype was detected many times. The chain uses TRBV10-2 and TRBJ2-5; D is unresolved. V was cut by 2 bases and J by 1 base, with 11 bases left in between. Germline CDR1 reads WSHSY; CDR2 reads SAAADI. The CDR3 extends over 15 amino acids. The CDR3, as DNA: TGCGCCAGCAGTGAGAGTAGCCATCTCCAAGAGACCCAGTACTTC. Its translation: CASSESSHLQETQYF.

Points on this clonotype: A much larger clonotype is one base distant, so this may be a read error. Since no conserved phenylalanine or tryptophan closes the CDR3, a read error is the likely cause. The V call is TRBV5-3, the J call TRBJ2-7; tentatively, D is TRBD1 (6 bases). TRBV5-3 is labeled an ORF, and its function is uncertain. The CDR3 runs to 15 residues. This CDR3 reads CASSSGLDSPYEQYS. Written as DNA, the CDR3 is TGTGCCAGCAGCTCCGGCCTGGACAGTCCCTACGAGCAGTACTCC.